These T cell receptor beta chains were read from a single sample in a study of CD8 T cells in Susac syndrome. Each CDR3 protein gets one entry after TCRdb re-called the immunoSEQ multiplex PCR reads with MiXCR. The data contain approximately 74,000 distinct CDR3 sequences, under 95% of them singletons. Sequencing used CD4+ T cells from PBMCs. The receptors stem from a human donor with Susac syndrome. The conserved cysteine and the conserved F or W are not part of the CDR3 here. Clone size appears in some rows only: once, few, many, or a class for an expanded clone.

v_gene	abundance	j_gene	CDR3aa
TRBV25-1	-	TRBJ2-5	ASSENRDQETQY
TRBV3-1	-	TRBJ2-2	ASSSRDSNTGELF
TRBV15	-	TRBJ1-2	ATSRDRTSGYT
TRBV19	-	TRBJ1-1	ASGTDRDIRQGTEAF
TRBV30	-	TRBJ1-5	AWRGQGANQPQH
TRBV7-2	-	TRBJ2-1	ASSLERGVHEQF
TRBV7-2	-	TRBJ2-7	ASSLDASGDSIKY
TRBV28	-	TRBJ2-1	ASSLASGSRDEQF
TRBV18	-	TRBJ2-2	ASSLFRTGLNTGELF
TRBV6-5	-	TRBJ1-2	ASSYSGTGNFGYT
TRBV5-4	-	TRBJ2-1	ASSLVAAGRSEQF
TRBV19	-	TRBJ2-1	ASRPQGVSSYNEQF
TRBV7-6	-	TRBJ2-5	ASSSSGGLGGETQY
TRBV6-4	-	TRBJ1-1	ASSDSEAGSTEAF
TRBV19	-	TRBJ1-2	ASSPGQDRPYGYT
TRBV9	-	TRBJ2-1	ASSSRWNEQF
TRBV2	-	TRBJ1-2	ATIRVLGGYT
TRBV5-1	-	TRBJ2-2	ASRVNSETGELF
TRBV6-5	-	TRBJ2-6	ASSYSGLAAGANVLT
TRBV7-2	-	TRBJ2-2	ASSPIGTSGGGTGELF
TRBV29-1	-	TRBJ2-7	SVGGTVSYEQY
TRBV5-1	-	TRBJ2-3	ASSLDRRTDTQY
TRBV27	-	TRBJ1-2	ASSFRRGPANYGYT
TRBV12-3/TRBV12-4	few	TRBJ1-1	ASSTNTEAF
TRBV7-9	-	TRBJ1-2	ASVDWGLSGQGAYGYT
TRBV29-1	-	TRBJ1-2	SVWFLPYGYT
TRBV5-6	-	TRBJ2-5	ASSLAGDQETQY
TRBV7-2	-	TRBJ2-7	ASSLLGGQRTYEQY
TRBV18	-	TRBJ1-1	ASSPGAGNTEAF
TRBV3-1	-	TRBJ2-5	ASSHPARPETQY
TRBV20-1	-	TRBJ1-1	SATGHTEAF
TRBV12-3/TRBV12-4	-	TRBJ1-2	ASTRGRRVGYT
TRBV20-1	-	TRBJ1-2	SATGAQRPENYGYT
TRBV5-1	-	TRBJ2-1	ASSFSLAGAAEQF
TRBV4-1	-	TRBJ2-2	ASSRFAGRPSGELF